This record looks at one T cell receptor beta chain sequence and its context. The data were taken from a study of control samples from healthy donors and cancer patients. There are 16 residues in the CDR3. Trimming took 7 bases from V and 2 from J; bases not matched to a gene: 13. Germline V CDR1 and CDR2: SEHNR, FQNEAQ (reference sequence). Produced via immunoSEQ multiplex PCR; TCRdb's table is partial and in-frame only. The table shows approximately 150,000 clones, with roughly 94% occurring only once. The source material was blood. This chain links TRBV7-9 with TRBJ1-1, with 7 bases aligning to TRBD1. This receptor was identified in a woman between 18 and 29 years old in good health. CDR3 nucleotide sequence: TGTGCCAGCATGGAGGGGGCCGAGTGGCGCAACACTGAAGCTTTCTTT. This codes for CASMEGAEWRNTEAFF.